This T cell receptor (beta chain) was identified during a study of blood T cell repertoires in COVID-19. This clone was seen at least ten times. Profiling relied on immunoSEQ multiplex PCR, and the TCRdb table lists in-frame clones only, not all of them. The table includes 150,000 or so clones, approximately 80% detected once. Germline assignment: CDR1 SEHNR and CDR2 FQNEAQ (reference sequence). The V end was cut by 8 bases, the J end by 0 bases, with 14 bases between. The CDR3 extends over 15 amino acids. V and J are TRBV7-9 and TRBJ1-3, with D possibly matching TRBD1 (6 bases). This sequence originates from a man aged 35-49 years who had recovered from COVID-19. Sequenced: PBMCs or T cells enriched from blood (not recorded which). The CDR3 region is CASGLRQVSGNTIYF. In nucleotides, the CDR3 is TGTGCCAGCGGACTTCGACAGGTCTCTGGAAACACCATATATTTT.